This T cell receptor beta chain derives from a study of metastatic and nonmetastatic thyroid tumors. The study, taken as a whole, reports: In blood and tumor, TCR beta diversity was reportedly significantly higher in malignant thyroid tumors than in benign nodules.

Ten or more counts support this clone. Its antigen is not known. MiXCR reprocessed the PCR reads for TCRdb. This table holds approximately 30,000 clones, roughly 15% found once. Looked up from germline, CDR1 is SGHVS and CDR2 is FQNEAQ. V trimming: 2 bases; J trimming: 4 bases; junction bases outside the gene matches: 7. The CDR3 extends over 15 amino acids. Ahead of thyroid surgery, no patient had received treatment of any kind. Material for sequencing was blood. The receptor comes from a female donor with papillary thyroid cancer or a benign thyroid nodule (not recorded which). Some clones in this sample may be carry-over from other donors' samples. The rearrangement uses TRBV7-8 and TRBJ1-2; 7 bases match TRBD1. In nucleotides, the CDR3 is TGTGCCAGCAGCTTATACAGGGACAGCAGCTATGGCTACACCTTC. Translation: CASSLYRDSSYGYTF.